This T cell receptor beta chain was obtained from a study of control samples from healthy donors and cancer patients. The protocol was immunoSEQ multiplex PCR, while the TCRdb copy is restricted to in-frame clones and leaves out a portion. There are around 200,000 clones in the sample; just under 95% occur only once, and approximately 1.4% lies in the top ten. This clone has a handful of counts. Sequencing was carried out using blood. This TCR was sampled from a man aged 45-65 years in good health.

Written as DNA, the CDR3 is TGTGCCAGCAGCCCCCCGGAGGGCCCTAATCAGCCCCAGCATTTT. Protein product: CASSPPEGPNQPQHF. The chain recombines TRBV2 with TRBJ1-5; unclear D gene. The V gene lost 6 bases and the J gene lost 4 bases, with 16 bases spanning the gap. The CDR3 is 15 residues long. Germline V gene lookup returns CDR1 SNHLY and CDR2 FYNNEI.